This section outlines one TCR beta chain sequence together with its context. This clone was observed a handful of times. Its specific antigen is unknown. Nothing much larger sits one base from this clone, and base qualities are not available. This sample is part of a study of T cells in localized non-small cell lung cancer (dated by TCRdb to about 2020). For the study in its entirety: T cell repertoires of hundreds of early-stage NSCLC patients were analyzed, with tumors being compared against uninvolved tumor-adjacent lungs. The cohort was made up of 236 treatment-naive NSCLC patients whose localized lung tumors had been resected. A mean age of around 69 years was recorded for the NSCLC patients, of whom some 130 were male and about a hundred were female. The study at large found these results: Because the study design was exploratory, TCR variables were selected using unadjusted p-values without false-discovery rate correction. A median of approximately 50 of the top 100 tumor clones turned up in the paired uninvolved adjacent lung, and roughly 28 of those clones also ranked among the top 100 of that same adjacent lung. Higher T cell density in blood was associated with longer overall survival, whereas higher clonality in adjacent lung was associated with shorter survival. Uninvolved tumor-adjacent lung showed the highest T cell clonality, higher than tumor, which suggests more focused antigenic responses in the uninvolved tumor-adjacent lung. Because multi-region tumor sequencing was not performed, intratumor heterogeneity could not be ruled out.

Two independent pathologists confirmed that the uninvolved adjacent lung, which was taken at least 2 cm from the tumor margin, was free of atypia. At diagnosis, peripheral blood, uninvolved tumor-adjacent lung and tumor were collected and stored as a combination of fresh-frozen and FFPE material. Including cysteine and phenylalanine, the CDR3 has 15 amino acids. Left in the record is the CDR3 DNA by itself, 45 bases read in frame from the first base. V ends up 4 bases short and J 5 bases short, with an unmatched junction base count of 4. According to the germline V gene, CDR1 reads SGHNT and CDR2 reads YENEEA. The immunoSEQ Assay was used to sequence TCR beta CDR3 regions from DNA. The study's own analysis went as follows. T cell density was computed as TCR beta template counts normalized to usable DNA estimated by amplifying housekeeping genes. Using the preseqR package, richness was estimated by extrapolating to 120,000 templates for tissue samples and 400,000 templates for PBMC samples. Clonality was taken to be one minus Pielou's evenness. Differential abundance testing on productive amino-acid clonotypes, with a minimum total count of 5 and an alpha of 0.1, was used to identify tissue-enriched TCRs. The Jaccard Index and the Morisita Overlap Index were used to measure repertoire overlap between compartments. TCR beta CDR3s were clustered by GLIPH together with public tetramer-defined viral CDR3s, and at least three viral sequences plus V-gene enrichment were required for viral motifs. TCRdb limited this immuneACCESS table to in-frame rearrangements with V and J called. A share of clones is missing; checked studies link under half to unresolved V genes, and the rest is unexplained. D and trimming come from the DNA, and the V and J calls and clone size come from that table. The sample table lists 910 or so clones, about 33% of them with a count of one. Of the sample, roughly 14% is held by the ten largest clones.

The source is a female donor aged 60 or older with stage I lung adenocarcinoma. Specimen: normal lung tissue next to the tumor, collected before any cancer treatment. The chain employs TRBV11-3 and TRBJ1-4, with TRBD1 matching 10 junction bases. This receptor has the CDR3 CASSYGTGVNEKLFF. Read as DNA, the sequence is TGTGCCAGCAGCTATGGGACAGGGGTAAATGAAAAACTGTTTTTT.